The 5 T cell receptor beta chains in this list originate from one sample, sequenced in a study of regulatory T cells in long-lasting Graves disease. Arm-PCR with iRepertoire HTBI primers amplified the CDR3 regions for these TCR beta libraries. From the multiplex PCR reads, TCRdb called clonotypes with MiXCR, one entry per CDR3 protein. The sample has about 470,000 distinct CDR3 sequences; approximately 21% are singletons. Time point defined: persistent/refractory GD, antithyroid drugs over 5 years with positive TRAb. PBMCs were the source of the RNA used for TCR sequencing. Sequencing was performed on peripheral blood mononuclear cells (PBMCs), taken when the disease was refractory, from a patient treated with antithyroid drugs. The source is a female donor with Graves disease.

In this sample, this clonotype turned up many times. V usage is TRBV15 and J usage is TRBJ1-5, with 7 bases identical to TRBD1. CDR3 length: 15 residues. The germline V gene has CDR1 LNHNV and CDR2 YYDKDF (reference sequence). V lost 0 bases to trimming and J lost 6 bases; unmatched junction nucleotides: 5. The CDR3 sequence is CATSRENRGGQPQHF. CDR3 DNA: TGTGCCACCAGCAGAGAAAACAGGGGAGGTCAGCCCCAGCATTTT.

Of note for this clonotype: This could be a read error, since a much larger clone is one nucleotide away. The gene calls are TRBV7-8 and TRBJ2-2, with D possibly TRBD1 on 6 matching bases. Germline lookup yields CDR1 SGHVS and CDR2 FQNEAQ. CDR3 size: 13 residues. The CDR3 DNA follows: TGTGCCAGCAGCTACAGGGTTCCCGGGGACCTGTTTTTT. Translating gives CASSYRVPGDLFF.

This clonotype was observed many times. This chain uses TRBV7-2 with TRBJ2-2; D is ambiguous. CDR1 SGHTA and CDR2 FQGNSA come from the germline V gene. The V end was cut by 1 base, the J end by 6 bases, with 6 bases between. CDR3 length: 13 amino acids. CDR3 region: CASSLELAGELFF. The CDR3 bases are TGTGCCAGCAGCTTAGAACTGGCCGGGGAGCTGTTTTTT.

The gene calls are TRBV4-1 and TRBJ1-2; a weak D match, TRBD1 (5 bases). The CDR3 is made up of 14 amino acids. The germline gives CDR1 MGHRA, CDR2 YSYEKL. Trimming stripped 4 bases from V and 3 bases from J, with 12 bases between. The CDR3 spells CASSPPGTHYGYTF. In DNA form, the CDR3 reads TGCGCCAGCAGCCCACCCGGGACCCACTATGGCTACACCTTC.

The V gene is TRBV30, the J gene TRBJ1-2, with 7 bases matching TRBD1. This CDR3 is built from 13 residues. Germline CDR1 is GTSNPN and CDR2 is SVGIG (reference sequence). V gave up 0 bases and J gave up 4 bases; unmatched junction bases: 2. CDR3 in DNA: TGTGCCTGGAGTGTACAGGGGTCCTATGGCTACACCTTC. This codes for CAWSVQGSYGYTF.